Below, one T cell receptor beta chain is given with its context. The CDR3 runs to 16 residues. J gave up 0 bases and V 6 bases, and 9 bases lay outside the gene matches. Germline values: CDR1 SNHLY, CDR2 FYNNEI. The table came from immunoSEQ multiplex PCR; TCRdb's copy has only in-frame clones and leaves some out. The sample yields tens of thousands of clones, approximately 96% seen once. The data are from a study of technical replicates of blood from a handful of donors. This rearrangement joins TRBV2 to TRBJ2-7; the match to TRBD2 covers 9 bases. Sequencing used T cells isolated from PBMCs. The origin of this receptor is a human donor in good health. The CDR3 here is CASRLGGREGSYEQYF. Here the CDR3 DNA reads TGTGCCAGCAGACTAGGTGGGCGGGAGGGCTCCTACGAGCAGTACTTC.